Presented here are 15 T cell receptor beta chains from one specimen sequenced in a study of cytomegalovirus exposure and HLA in healthy donors. Vbeta (60) and Jbeta (13) primers were used in the PCR. Measured with immunoSEQ multiplex PCR; TCRdb has only the in-frame clones, and not every one. The sample comprises fewer than 55,000 clones, roughly 64% of which are singletons, and more than 10% rests with the top ten. Sequenced: PBMCs. The receptors here all came from a man aged 55 to 69 in good health and CMV-seropositive.

The V and J genes are TRBV29-1 and TRBJ2-5; D gene unclear. This CDR3 has 12 residues. Germline V gives CDR1 SQVTM, CDR2 ANQGSEA. Trimming took off 5 bases at V and 5 bases at J, with 12 bases between the two ends. Here the CDR3 DNA reads TGCAGCGTTAAGCTGAGAGTTGAGACCCAGTACTTC. Translation gives CSVKLRVETQYF.

The chain couples TRBV7-2 to TRBJ2-2, with a tentative D call TRBD2 (6 bases). Germline V gene sequence: CDR1 SGHTA, CDR2 FQGNSA. Trimming left V 5 bases short and J 1 base short, with 14 bases between. The CDR3 runs 16 residues. CDR3 nucleotide sequence: TGTGCCAGCAGCCTGCAGCCGGGACTGAACACCGGGGAGCTGTTTTTT. The encoded protein is CASSLQPGLNTGELFF.

J is TRBJ1-5 and V is TRBV27; TRBD1 agrees at 8 bases. Germline V gene lookup returns CDR1 MNHEY and CDR2 SMNVEV (reference sequence). The length of the CDR3 is 16 residues. Unmatched junction bases numbered 13, after V lost 2 bases and J lost 10 bases. The CDR3, as DNA: TGTGCCAGCAGTTTAGGGTCTTCAGGGGGCGCGACCCCCCAGCATTTT. Protein product: CASSLGSSGGATPQHF.

This clone has more than one count but fewer than ten. The rearrangement joins TRBV5-1 to TRBJ1-1; TRBD1 matches at 9 bases. Trimming took 5 bases from V and 10 from J; bases not matched to a gene: 6. Germline loops: CDR1 SGHRS, CDR2 YFSETQ. The CDR3 contains 12 residues. The chain's CDR3 is CASRLGQGRAFF. CDR3 DNA sequence: TGCGCCAGCAGACTCGGACAGGGGAGAGCTTTCTTT.

This rearrangement joins TRBV5-4 to TRBJ2-2; D is unclear. The CDR3 contains 15 residues. Germline lookup yields CDR1 SGHNT and CDR2 YYREEE (reference sequence). The ends were cut back, 4 bases at V and 4 bases at J, with 14 bases in the middle. The CDR3 region is CASSRAKTGTGELFF. The CDR3 DNA follows: TGTGCCAGCAGCAGAGCCAAAACTGGCACCGGGGAGCTGTTTTTT.

CDR3 region: CASSALAGGQETQYF. The DNA of the CDR3 is TGTGCCAGCAGCGCTTTAGCGGGAGGCCAAGAGACCCAGTACTTC. The chain employs TRBV7-2 and TRBJ2-5, with 10 nucleotides matching TRBD2. Germline V gene lookup returns CDR1 SGHTA and CDR2 FQGNSA. J lost 1 base, V lost 5 bases, and 4 bases had no gene match. The CDR3 is 15 amino acids.

This clone showed up just once. The chain couples TRBV5-4 to TRBJ2-7; 8 bases align to TRBD2. There are 15 residues in the CDR3. After removal of 0 bases from V and 3 bases from J, the junction contained 5 bases not matched to a gene. Germline loops: CDR1 SGHNT, CDR2 YYREEE (reference sequence). CDR3 coding DNA: TGTGCCAGCAGCTTGGGAGCGGGAGTTTACTACGAGCAGTACTTC. Its translation is CASSLGAGVYYEQYF.

The chain recombines TRBV5-1 with TRBJ2-1, with TRBD2 matching over 9 bases. V dropped 5 bases and J dropped 0; count of bases not matched to a gene: 3. The CDR3 length is 15 residues. CDR1 SGHRS and CDR2 YFSETQ come from the germline V gene. The CDR3 DNA follows: TGCGCCAGCAGGCGGGAGGGCGCCTCCTACAATGAGCAGTTCTTC. The encoded protein is CASRREGASYNEQFF.

This chain joins TRBV4-1 and TRBJ2-7; D is possibly TRBD2 (5 bases). The ends were cut back, 0 bases at V and 3 bases at J, with 12 bases in the middle. The CDR3 consists of 15 residues. CDR1 is MGHRA and CDR2 is YSYEKL in the germline V gene. The CDR3 DNA follows: TGCGCCAGCAGCCAAGATCCGACTAACCTCTACGAGCAGTACTTC. Protein sequence: CASSQDPTNLYEQYF.

The rearrangement links TRBV5-6 to TRBJ1-6, with D possibly matching TRBD1 (5 bases). The V gene's germline CDR1 is SGHDT and CDR2 YYEEEE. The V end was cut by 0 bases, the J end by 0 bases, with 7 bases between. The CDR3 spans 16 residues. This chain's CDR3 is CASSLAGGSYNSPLHF. DNA for the CDR3: TGTGCCAGCAGCTTGGCCGGGGGCTCCTATAATTCACCCCTCCACTTT.

The V and J genes are TRBV19 and TRBJ2-4, with D perhaps matching TRBD1 (7 bases). Germline CDR1 LNHDA, CDR2 SQIVND (reference sequence). This CDR3 is 18 amino acids long. Trimming cost V 5 bases and J 3 bases, with 23 bases left between them. The CDR3 DNA is TGTGCCAGTAGTCTAGGCAGGGGGGCAGGGTCAGACAAAAACATTCAGTACTTC. Translation: CASSLGRGAGSDKNIQYF. Together with reference TRBV19 and TRBJ2-4, the CDR3 gives the full variable domain: DGGITQSPKYLFRKEGQNVTLSCEQNLNHDAMYWYRQDPGQGLRLIYYSQIVNDFQKGDIAEGYSVSREKKESFPLTVTSAQKNPTAFYLCASSLGRGAGSDKNIQYFGAGTRLSVL.

This clone was counted between two and nine times. This chain links TRBV10-1 with TRBJ2-3, with TRBD2 as a possible D gene (5 bases). The V gene lost 0 bases and the J gene lost 0 bases, with 10 bases spanning the gap. Germline V CDR1 and CDR2: WNHNN, SYGVQD (reference sequence). The CDR3 totals 16 residues. Here the CDR3 DNA reads TGCGCCAGCAGTGAGTCAGAGAGGGCTAGCACAGATACGCAGTATTTT. It is translated as CASSESERASTDTQYF.

This clone was seen more than once but under ten times. The rearrangement uses TRBV19 and TRBJ2-3, with 7 bases identical to TRBD1. The CDR3 sequence is 16 residues long. V shed 3 bases and J 4 bases; nucleotides not matched to a gene: 10. Germline V gives CDR1 LNHDA, CDR2 SQIVND (reference sequence). The CDR3 sequence is CASSMGRTGAADTQYF. CDR3 DNA: TGTGCCAGTAGTATGGGACGTACAGGGGCAGCAGATACGCAGTATTTT.

The J gene is TRBJ2-1, the V gene TRBV7-9; 12 positions match TRBD2. Per germline, CDR1 SEHNR and CDR2 FQNEAQ (reference sequence). The CDR3 runs to 19 residues. Trimming cost V 5 bases and J 6 bases; bases outside gene matches: 17. Written as DNA, the CDR3 is TGTGCCAGCAGCCCCCTGGCAGGGGGCCTAGCGGGAGGGCCCAATGAGCAGTTCTTC. Its protein product is CASSPLAGGLAGGPNEQFF.

This chain uses TRBV11-2 with TRBJ2-1; 7 bases fit TRBD2. V shed 0 bases, J shed 4 bases, and the junction held 3 bases outside the gene matches. Germline loops: CDR1 SGHAT, CDR2 FQNNGV. This CDR3 has 15 amino acids. CDR3 residues: CASSLEREGYNEQFF. The CDR3 DNA follows: TGTGCCAGCAGCTTAGAAAGGGAGGGTTACAATGAGCAGTTCTTC.